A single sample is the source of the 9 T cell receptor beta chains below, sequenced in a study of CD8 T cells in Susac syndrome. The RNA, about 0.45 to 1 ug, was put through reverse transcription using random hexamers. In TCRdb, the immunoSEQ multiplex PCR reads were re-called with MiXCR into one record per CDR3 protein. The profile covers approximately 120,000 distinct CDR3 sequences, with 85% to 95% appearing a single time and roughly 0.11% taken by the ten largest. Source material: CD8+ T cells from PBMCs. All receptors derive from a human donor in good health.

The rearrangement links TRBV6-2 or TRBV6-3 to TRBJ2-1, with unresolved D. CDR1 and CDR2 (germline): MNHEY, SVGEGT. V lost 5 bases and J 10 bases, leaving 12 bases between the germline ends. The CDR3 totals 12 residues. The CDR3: CASSTILGEQFF. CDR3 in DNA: TGTGCCAGCAGTACCATACTGGGAGAGCAGTTCTTC.

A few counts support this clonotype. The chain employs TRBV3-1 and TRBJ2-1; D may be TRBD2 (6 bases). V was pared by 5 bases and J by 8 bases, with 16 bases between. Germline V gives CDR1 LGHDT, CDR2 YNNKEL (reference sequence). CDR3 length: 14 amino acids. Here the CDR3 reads CASSYPPWEDEQFF. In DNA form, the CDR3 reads TGTGCCAGCAGCTATCCCCCATGGGAGGATGAGCAGTTCTTC.

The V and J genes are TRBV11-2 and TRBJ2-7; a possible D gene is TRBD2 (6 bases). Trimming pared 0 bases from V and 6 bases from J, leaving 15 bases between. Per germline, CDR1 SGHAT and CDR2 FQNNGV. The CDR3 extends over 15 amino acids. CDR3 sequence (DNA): TGTGCCAGCAGCTTAGAGGCGGGTCGGGGGAGCGAGCAGTACTTC. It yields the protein CASSLEAGRGSEQYF. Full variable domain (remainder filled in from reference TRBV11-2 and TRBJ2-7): EAGVAQSPRYKIIEKRQSVAFWCNPISGHATLYWYQQILGQGPKLLIQFQNNGVVDDSQLPKDRFSAERLKGVDSTLKIQPAKLEDSAVYLCASSLEAGRGSEQYFGPGTRLTVT.

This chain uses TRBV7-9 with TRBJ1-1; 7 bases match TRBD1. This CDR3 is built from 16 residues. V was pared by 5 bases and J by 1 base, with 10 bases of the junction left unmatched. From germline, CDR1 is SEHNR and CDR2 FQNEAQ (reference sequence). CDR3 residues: CASSLRQGNPNTEAFF. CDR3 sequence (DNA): TGTGCCAGCAGCCTTCGACAGGGAAACCCGAACACTGAAGCTTTCTTT.

This chain's CDR3 is CASSGTGGKADTQYF. CDR3 coding DNA: TGTGCCAGTAGTGGGACAGGGGGTAAGGCAGATACGCAGTATTTT. The V gene is TRBV19, the J gene TRBJ2-3, with 11 bases aligning to TRBD1. This CDR3 is built from 15 residues. V was pared by 5 bases and J by 4 bases, with 5 bases of the junction left unmatched. CDR1 is LNHDA, CDR2 SQIVND, per germline (reference sequence).

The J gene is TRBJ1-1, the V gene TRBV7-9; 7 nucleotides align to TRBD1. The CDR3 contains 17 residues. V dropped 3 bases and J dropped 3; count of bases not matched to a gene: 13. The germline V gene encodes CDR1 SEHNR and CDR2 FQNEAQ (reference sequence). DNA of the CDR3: TGTGCCAGCAGCTTCGAGTTAGGCAGGGGGAGTGACACTGAAGCTTTCTTT. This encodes CASSFELGRGSDTEAFF.

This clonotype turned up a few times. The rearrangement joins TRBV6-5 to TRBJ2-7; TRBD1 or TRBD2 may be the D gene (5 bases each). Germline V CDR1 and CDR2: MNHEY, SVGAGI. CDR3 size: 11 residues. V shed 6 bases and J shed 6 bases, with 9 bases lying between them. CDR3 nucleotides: TGTGCCAGCAGCGGGGACGGCGAGCAGTACTTC. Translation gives CASSGDGEQYF.

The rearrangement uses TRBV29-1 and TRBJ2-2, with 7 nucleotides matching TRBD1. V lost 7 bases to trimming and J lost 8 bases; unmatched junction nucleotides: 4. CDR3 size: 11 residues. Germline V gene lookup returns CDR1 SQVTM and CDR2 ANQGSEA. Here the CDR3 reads CSGRQGGELFF. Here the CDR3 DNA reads TGCAGCGGAAGACAGGGAGGGGAGCTGTTTTTT.

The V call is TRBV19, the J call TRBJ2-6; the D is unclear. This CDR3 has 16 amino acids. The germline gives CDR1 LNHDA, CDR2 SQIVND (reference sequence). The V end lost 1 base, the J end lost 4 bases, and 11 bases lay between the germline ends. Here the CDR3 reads CASSIAQALGANVLTF. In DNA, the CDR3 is TGTGCCAGTAGTATAGCCCAGGCTTTGGGGGCCAACGTCCTGACTTTC. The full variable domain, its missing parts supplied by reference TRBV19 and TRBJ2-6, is DGGITQSPKYLFRKEGQNVTLSCEQNLNHDAMYWYRQDPGQGLRLIYYSQIVNDFQKGDIAEGYSVSREKKESFPLTVTSAQKNPTAFYLCASSIAQALGANVLTFGAGSRLTVL.